Listed below are T cell receptor beta chains from one sample, sequenced in a study of cytomegalovirus exposure and HLA in healthy donors. The data were produced by immunoSEQ multiplex PCR, yet TCRdb's version contains in-frame clones alone and is incomplete. The data show 100,000 to 150,000 clones, around 94% seen once. Sequencing was performed on PBMCs. These receptors came from a young woman in good health and CMV-seronegative. CDR3s include the opening cysteine and the closing phenylalanine or tryptophan. The order of the fields is clone size, J gene, D gene, V gene, CDR3 DNA, CDR3 protein. The D gene is left open where the match is weak. Clone size is stated in some rows and not others, as once, few, many or a class when expanded.

.,TRBJ2-7,.,TRBV28,TGTGCCAGCAGTTTAGCACTCGAGCAGTACTTC,CASSLALEQYF
.,TRBJ1-1,TRBD1,TRBV2,TGTGCCAGCACGGGGACAGGGGGGATGAACACTGAAGCTTTCTTT,CASTGTGGMNTEAFF
.,TRBJ2-7,TRBD2,TRBV15,TGTGCCACCAGCAGAGAAGGTAGTTTGGGAGGGGAGAAGCAGTACTTC,CATSREGSLGGEKQYF
.,TRBJ2-7,.,TRBV6-6,TGTGCCAGCAGTTCCCATGGACAGCCCTCCTACGAGCAGTACTTC,CASSSHGQPSYEQYF
few,TRBJ2-5,.,TRBV2,TGTGCCAGCAGTCCACCGGGAGTAAGGGTAGAGACCCAGTACTTC,CASSPPGVRVETQYF
.,TRBJ2-3,TRBD2,TRBV27,TGTGCCAGCAGTTTCCGGGGGGTCGACACAGATACGCAGTATTTT,CASSFRGVDTDTQYF
.,TRBJ2-1,.,TRBV9,TGTGCCAGCAGCGTGGCGGACAATGAGCAGTTCTTC,CASSVADNEQFF
once,TRBJ2-7,.,TRBV28,TGTGCCAGCAGTTTTGGAAAAGGGGTGAGGTGGTACGAGCAGTACTTC,CASSFGKGVRWYEQYF
.,TRBJ1-2,.,TRBV5-1,TGCGCCAGCAGCTTGGGGGCCGGGGTGAAGCATGGCTACACCTTC,CASSLGAGVKHGYTF
.,TRBJ2-1,.,TRBV7-2,TGTGCCAGCAGCCTAACCCGACTAGTGGTGTACAATGAGCAGTTCTTC,CASSLTRLVVYNEQFF
.,TRBJ2-7,TRBD1,TRBV6-5,TGTGCCAGCAGTTTTGACAGGGGGCTTGTTTACGAGCAGTACTTC,CASSFDRGLVYEQYF
few,TRBJ1-2,TRBD1,TRBV7-2,TGTGCCAGCAGCTTAGCGTTCGGGGACAGCGGATATGGCTACACCTTC,CASSLAFGDSGYGYTF
.,TRBJ2-1,.,TRBV5-4,TGTGCCAGCAGCTTGGCGGGAGTTCATGAGCAGTTCTTC,CASSLAGVHEQFF
.,TRBJ2-7,TRBD2,TRBV27,TGTGCCAGCAGTTTCCGACGGGGGGAGGAGGAGCAGTACTTC,CASSFRRGEEEQYF
.,TRBJ1-5,TRBD1,TRBV7-8,TGTGCCAGCAGTCGCGGACAGGGTAATCAGCCCCAGCATTTT,CASSRGQGNQPQHF
.,TRBJ2-1,.,TRBV6-6,TGTGCCAGCAGTTACTCAGGGGCGCAGTTCTTC,CASSYSGAQFF
.,TRBJ1-2,TRBD1,TRBV28,TGTGCCAGCAGTTCCTCCGACAGGGTGAACTATGGCTACACCTTC,CASSSSDRVNYGYTF
.,TRBJ1-3,TRBD1,TRBV19,TGTGCCAGTAGTACCCCACGGACAGGTGGAAACACCATATATTTT,CASSTPRTGGNTIYF
.,TRBJ1-6,TRBD1,TRBV19,TGTGCCAGTAGTCATGGACAGGGCGGTATTAATTCACCCCTCCACTTT,CASSHGQGGINSPLHF
.,TRBJ2-3,TRBD2,TRBV28,TGTGCCAGCAGTCCCCGCCCTAGCGGCACGCAGTATTTT,CASSPRPSGTQYF
once,TRBJ2-2,.,TRBV10-3,TGTGCCATCGAAGCGGCGAACACCGGGGAGCTGTTTTTT,CAIEAANTGELFF
.,TRBJ2-6,.,TRBV27,TGTGCCAGCAGTTTAACACCTTACAGGGATATGGGTCCTGGGGCCAACGTCCTGACTTTC,CASSLTPYRDMGPGANVLTF
.,TRBJ2-7,.,TRBV28,TGTGCCAGCAGCCTGTACCGGGAGATCTACGAGCAGTACTTC,CASSLYREIYEQYF
.,TRBJ1-6,.,TRBV27,TGTGCCAGCAGTTTATCATTCATCTATAATTCACCCCTCCACTTT,CASSLSFIYNSPLHF
.,TRBJ2-1,.,TRBV29-1,TGCAGCGTTGTACTAGTCTCCTACAATGAGCAGTTCTTC,CSVVLVSYNEQFF
.,TRBJ2-3,.,TRBV18,TGTGCCAGCTCCCAAATAAGACAGTGGGGCACAGATACGCAGTATTTT,CASSQIRQWGTDTQYF
.,TRBJ1-1,.,TRBV10-3,TGTGCCATCAGTGAAGGAGTAATGAACACTGAAGCTTTCTTT,CAISEGVMNTEAFF
.,TRBJ2-1,TRBD2,TRBV28,TGTGCCAGCAGGGATACTAGCGGGAGCTCCTACAATGAGCAGTTCTTC,CASRDTSGSSYNEQFF
.,TRBJ1-3,TRBD1,TRBV13,TGTGCCAGCAGCCTTGGGACAGGGACTGGAAACACCATATATTTT,CASSLGTGTGNTIYF
.,TRBJ1-5,.,TRBV9,TGTGCCAGCAGCGCCTCTGGCAATCAGCCCCAGCATTTT,CASSASGNQPQHF